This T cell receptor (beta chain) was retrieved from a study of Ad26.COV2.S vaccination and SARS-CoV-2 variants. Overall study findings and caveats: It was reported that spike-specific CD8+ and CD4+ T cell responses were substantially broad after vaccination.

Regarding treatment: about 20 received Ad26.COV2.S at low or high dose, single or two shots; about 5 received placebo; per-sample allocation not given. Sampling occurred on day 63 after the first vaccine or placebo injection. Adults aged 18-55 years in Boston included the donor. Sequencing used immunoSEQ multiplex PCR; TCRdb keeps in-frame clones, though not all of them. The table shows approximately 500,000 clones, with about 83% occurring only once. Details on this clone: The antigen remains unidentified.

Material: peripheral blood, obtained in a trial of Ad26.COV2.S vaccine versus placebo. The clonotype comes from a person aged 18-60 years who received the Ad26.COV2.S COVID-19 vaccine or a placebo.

The CDR3 bases are TGTGCCAGCAGCTCTCGGGGACACCTGAACTCCTACGAGCAGTACTTC. This gives the protein CASSSRGHLNSYEQYF. V is TRBV7-9 and J is TRBJ2-7; D might be TRBD1 (6 bases). The CDR3 length is 16 residues. Germline assignment: CDR1 SEHNR and CDR2 FQNEAQ (reference sequence). The V and J ends lost 4 bases and 0 bases respectively, with 16 bases between them.